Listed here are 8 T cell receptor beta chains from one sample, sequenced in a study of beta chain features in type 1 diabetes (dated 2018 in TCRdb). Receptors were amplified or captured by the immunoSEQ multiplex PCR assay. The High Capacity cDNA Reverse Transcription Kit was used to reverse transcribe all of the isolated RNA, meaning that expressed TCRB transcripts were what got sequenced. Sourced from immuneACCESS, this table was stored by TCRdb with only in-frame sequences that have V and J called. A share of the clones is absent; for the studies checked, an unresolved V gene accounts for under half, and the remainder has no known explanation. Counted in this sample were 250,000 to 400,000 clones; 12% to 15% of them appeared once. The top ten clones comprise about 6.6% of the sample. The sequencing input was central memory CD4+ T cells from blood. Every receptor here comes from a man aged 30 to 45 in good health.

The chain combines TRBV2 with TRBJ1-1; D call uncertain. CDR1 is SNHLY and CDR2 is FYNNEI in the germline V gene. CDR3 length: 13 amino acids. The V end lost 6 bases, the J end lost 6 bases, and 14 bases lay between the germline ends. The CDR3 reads CASSPIGPPEAFF. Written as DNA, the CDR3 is TGTGCCAGCAGCCCTATAGGGCCGCCTGAAGCTTTCTTT.

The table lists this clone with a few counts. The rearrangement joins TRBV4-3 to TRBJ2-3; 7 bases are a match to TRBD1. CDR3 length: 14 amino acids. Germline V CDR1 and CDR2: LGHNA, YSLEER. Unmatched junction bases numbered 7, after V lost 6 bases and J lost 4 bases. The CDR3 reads CASSRQGEADTQYF. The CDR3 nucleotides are TGCGCCAGCAGTCGACAGGGTGAGGCAGATACGCAGTATTTT.

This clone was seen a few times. This CDR3 is CASRSRGGYEQYV. CDR3 in DNA: TGTGCCAGCAGGTCAAGAGGGGGTTACGAGCAGTACGTC. V is TRBV6-6 and J is TRBJ2-7; possibly TRBD1 for D (6 bases). Trimming pared 6 bases from V and 4 bases from J, leaving 13 bases between. The V gene's germline CDR1 is MNHNY and CDR2 SVGAGI (reference sequence). The CDR3 is 13 amino acids.

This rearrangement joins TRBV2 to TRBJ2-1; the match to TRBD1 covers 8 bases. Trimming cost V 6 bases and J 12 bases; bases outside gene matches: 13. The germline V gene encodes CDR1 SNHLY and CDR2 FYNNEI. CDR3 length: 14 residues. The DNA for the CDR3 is TGTGCCAGCAGCGCCGGGACAGGAAAACTTGGGCAGTTCTTC. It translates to CASSAGTGKLGQFF.

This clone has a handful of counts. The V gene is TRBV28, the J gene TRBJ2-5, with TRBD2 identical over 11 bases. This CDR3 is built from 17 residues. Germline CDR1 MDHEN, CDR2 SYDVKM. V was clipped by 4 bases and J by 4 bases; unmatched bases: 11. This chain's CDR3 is CASSSPEGSGRGETQYF. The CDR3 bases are TGTGCCAGCAGTTCCCCTGAGGGTAGCGGGAGGGGAGAGACCCAGTACTTC.

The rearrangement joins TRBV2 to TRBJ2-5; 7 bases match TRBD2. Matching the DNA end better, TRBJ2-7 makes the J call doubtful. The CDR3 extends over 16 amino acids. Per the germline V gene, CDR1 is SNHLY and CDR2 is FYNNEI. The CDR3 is CASSEHGGGVSYEQYF. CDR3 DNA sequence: TGTGCCAGCAGTGAGCATGGCGGGGGTGTGTCATACGAGCAGTACTTC.

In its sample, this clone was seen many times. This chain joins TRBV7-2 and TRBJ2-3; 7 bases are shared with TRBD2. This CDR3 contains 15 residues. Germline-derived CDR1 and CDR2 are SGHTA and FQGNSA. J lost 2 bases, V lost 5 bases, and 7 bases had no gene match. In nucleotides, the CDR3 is TGTGCCAGCAGCCAGACCCGGGGGGACACAGATACGCAGTATTTT. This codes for CASSQTRGDTDTQYF.

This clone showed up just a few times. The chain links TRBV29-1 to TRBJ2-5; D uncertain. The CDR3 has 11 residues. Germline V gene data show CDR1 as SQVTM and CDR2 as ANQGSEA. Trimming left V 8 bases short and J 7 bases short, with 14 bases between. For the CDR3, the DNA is TGCAGCACTGCCACCACAGCGACCCAGTACTTC. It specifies CSTATTATQYF.